This is a list of T cell receptor beta chains from one sample in a study of prognosis after radiotherapy for stage I lung cancer. In TCRdb, the multiplex PCR reads were re-called with MiXCR into one record per CDR3 protein. The table lists more than 30,000 distinct CDR3 sequences, 35% to 45% of them singletons. The source was PBMCs, collected before or after stereotactic body radiation therapy (not recorded which). These receptors all stem from a donor aged 50 or older with non-small cell lung cancer. Both conserved end residues are part of each CDR3. The D gene is left open where the match is weak. Where a row states a size, it is once, few, many or the class of an expanded clone; other rows omit it.

D gene: -; clone size: many; J gene: TRBJ2-2; V gene: TRBV12-3/TRBV12-4; CDR3 DNA: TGTGCCAGCAGTTTACAGACCGGGGAGCTGTTTTTT; CDR3 protein: CASSLQTGELFF
D gene: TRBD2; clone size: many; J gene: TRBJ2-1; V gene: TRBV20-1; CDR3 DNA: TGCAGTGCTAGAGATCCGGGTCGGGGGGGATCCTCCTACAATGAGCAGTTCTTC; CDR3 protein: CSARDPGRGGSSYNEQFF
D gene: TRBD1; clone size: once; J gene: TRBJ2-7; V gene: TRBV5-6; CDR3 DNA: TGTGCCAGCAGCCCTGGACAGGACGGTTTCTACGAGCAGTACTTC; CDR3 protein: CASSPGQDGFYEQYF
D gene: -; clone size: -; J gene: TRBJ1-2; V gene: TRBV28; CDR3 DNA: TGTGCAAGCAGTTTACCGCAGGGGACCAACCTCGGAGGCTACACCTTC; CDR3 protein: CASSLPQGTNLGGYTF
D gene: -; clone size: -; J gene: TRBJ1-1; V gene: TRBV30; CDR3 DNA: TGTGCCTGGAGCGTCGGGACCTTGGGGGCTTTCTTT; CDR3 protein: CAWSVGTLGAFF
D gene: -; clone size: -; J gene: TRBJ2-1; V gene: TRBV6-5; CDR3 DNA: TGTGCCAGCAGTTACGGAGAGGACAATGAGCAGTTCTTC; CDR3 protein: CASSYGEDNEQFF
D gene: TRBD2; clone size: -; J gene: TRBJ2-1; V gene: TRBV6-4; CDR3 DNA: TGTGCCAGCAGTCGATTACTAGCGGGGAACAATGAGCAGTTCTTC; CDR3 protein: CASSRLLAGNNEQFF
D gene: -; clone size: many; J gene: TRBJ1-3; V gene: TRBV2; CDR3 DNA: TGTGCCAGCAGTGAAATCTCCGGACGCTACCCATACTCTGGAAACACCATATATTTT; CDR3 protein: CASSEISGRYPYSGNTIYF
D gene: TRBD1; clone size: -; J gene: TRBJ1-2; V gene: TRBV9; CDR3 DNA: TGTGCCAGCAGTTGCGGACAGGAGCACTATTGCTACACCTTC; CDR3 protein: CASSCGQEHYCYTF
D gene: TRBD2; clone size: medium-sized; J gene: TRBJ2-5; V gene: TRBV6-1; CDR3 DNA: TGTGCCAGCAGTGAACGGGCGGGGGTTAACCAAGAGACCCAGTACTTC; CDR3 protein: CASSERAGVNQETQYF
D gene: -; clone size: -; J gene: TRBJ1-4; V gene: TRBV5-4; CDR3 DNA: TGTGCCAGCAGCTTGGAGGTGGTCGGCGAAAAACTGTTTTTT; CDR3 protein: CASSLEVVGEKLFF
D gene: -; clone size: medium-sized; J gene: TRBJ2-6; V gene: TRBV12-3/TRBV12-4; CDR3 DNA: TGTGCCAGCAGTTTAGGGGTCTCTGGGGCCAACGTCCTGACTTTC; CDR3 protein: CASSLGVSGANVLTF
D gene: -; clone size: many; J gene: TRBJ1-3; V gene: TRBV6-9; CDR3 DNA: TGTGCCAGCAGTTCAGGGGATTTTGGAAACACCATATACTTT; CDR3 protein: CASSSGDFGNTIYF
D gene: -; clone size: many; J gene: TRBJ1-1; V gene: TRBV30; CDR3 DNA: TGTGCCTGGAGCCAGAATGCCAACACTGAAGCTTTCTTT; CDR3 protein: CAWSQNANTEAFF
D gene: TRBD2; clone size: many; J gene: TRBJ2-2; V gene: TRBV20-1; CDR3 DNA: TGCAGTGCTAGTTCAGCGGGGGACACCGGGGAGCTGTTTTTT; CDR3 protein: CSASSAGDTGELFF
D gene: TRBD2; clone size: many; J gene: TRBJ2-7; V gene: TRBV3-1; CDR3 DNA: TGTGCCAGCAGCCAAAAAGCGGGGACCTACGAGCAGTACTTC; CDR3 protein: CASSQKAGTYEQYF
D gene: -; clone size: many; J gene: TRBJ2-7; V gene: TRBV9; CDR3 DNA: TGTGCCAGCAGCGTGGGGATTACCGGGACCTACGAGCAGTACTTC; CDR3 protein: CASSVGITGTYEQYF
D gene: TRBD1; clone size: many; J gene: TRBJ1-2; V gene: TRBV5-1; CDR3 DNA: TGCGCCAGCAGCTCAGGACAGGGGGAAAGTGGCTACACCTTC; CDR3 protein: CASSSGQGESGYTF
D gene: -; clone size: -; J gene: TRBJ2-2; V gene: TRBV5-1; CDR3 DNA: TGCGCCAGCAGCTTCCGGGACAACGGGGAGCTGTTTTTT; CDR3 protein: CASSFRDNGELFF
D gene: TRBD1; clone size: many; J gene: TRBJ1-1; V gene: TRBV6-1; CDR3 DNA: TGTGCCAGCAACCCCGGGACAGCTCGCTACCAGAACACTGAAGCTTTCTTT; CDR3 protein: CASNPGTARYQNTEAFF
D gene: -; clone size: medium-sized; J gene: TRBJ2-1; V gene: TRBV24-1; CDR3 DNA: TGTGCCACCAGCCCTACGGGTGGGGGGAACAATGAGCAGTTCTTC; CDR3 protein: CATSPTGGGNNEQFF
D gene: TRBD1; clone size: many; J gene: TRBJ1-2; V gene: TRBV20-1; CDR3 DNA: TGCAGTGCCCGGACAGGGACCTATGGCTACACCTTC; CDR3 protein: CSARTGTYGYTF
D gene: TRBD1; clone size: many; J gene: TRBJ2-2; V gene: TRBV18; CDR3 DNA: TGTGCCAGCTCACCCTCTACGGACAGGGCGGCCGGGGAGCTGTTTTTT; CDR3 protein: CASSPSTDRAAGELFF
D gene: -; clone size: many; J gene: TRBJ1-4; V gene: TRBV12-3/TRBV12-4; CDR3 DNA: TGTGCCAGCAGTTTTGATGGAAAACTGTTTTTT; CDR3 protein: CASSFDGKLFF
D gene: -; clone size: -; J gene: TRBJ2-2; V gene: TRBV19; CDR3 DNA: TGTGCCAGTAGTATTGGGTCTACCGGGGATCTGTTTTTT; CDR3 protein: CASSIGSTGDLFF
D gene: -; clone size: medium-sized; J gene: TRBJ2-7; V gene: TRBV6-6; CDR3 DNA: TGTGCCAGCAGTTACTCAGCGACGGGGACATTGGAGCAGTACTTC; CDR3 protein: CASSYSATGTLEQYF
D gene: -; clone size: many; J gene: TRBJ2-3; V gene: TRBV5-1; CDR3 DNA: TGCGCCAGCAGCCTGGGAGTGGTACTTGCGGATACGCAGTATTTT; CDR3 protein: CASSLGVVLADTQYF
D gene: -; clone size: many; J gene: TRBJ2-5; V gene: TRBV7-8; CDR3 DNA: TGTGCCAGCAGCTTAGGCCGGGACGGGTACCAAGAGACCCAGTACTTC; CDR3 protein: CASSLGRDGYQETQYF
D gene: -; clone size: -; J gene: TRBJ2-6; V gene: TRBV20-1; CDR3 DNA: TGCAGTGCCCCTTCCCGGCGGGCTGGGGCCAACGTCCTGACTTTC; CDR3 protein: CSAPSRRAGANVLTF
D gene: TRBD1; clone size: many; J gene: TRBJ2-3; V gene: TRBV5-1; CDR3 DNA: TGCGCCAGCAGCGACCAGGGGGCAGATACGCAGTATTTT; CDR3 protein: CASSDQGADTQYF
D gene: -; clone size: -; J gene: TRBJ1-2; V gene: TRBV27; CDR3 DNA: TGTGCCAGCAGTTTCGGGGCAGGGGTTGGGGGCTACACCTTC; CDR3 protein: CASSFGAGVGGYTF
D gene: -; clone size: -; J gene: TRBJ2-3; V gene: TRBV20-1; CDR3 DNA: TGCAGTGCTAGGTGGGACAGCACAGATACGCAGTATTTT; CDR3 protein: CSARWDSTDTQYF
D gene: -; clone size: many; J gene: TRBJ1-4; V gene: TRBV5-4; CDR3 DNA: TGTGCCAGCAGCCCGACTGGGGACGCAACTAATGAAAAACTGTTTTTT; CDR3 protein: CASSPTGDATNEKLFF
D gene: TRBD1; clone size: many; J gene: TRBJ1-1; V gene: TRBV28; CDR3 DNA: TGTGCCAGCAGTATAAACAGGGGGCTGGGCACTGAAGCTTTCTTT; CDR3 protein: CASSINRGLGTEAFF
D gene: TRBD1; clone size: few; J gene: TRBJ2-7; V gene: TRBV6-1; CDR3 DNA: TGTGCCAGCAGTGACCCCGGGACAGCCTCCTACGAGCAGTACTTC; CDR3 protein: CASSDPGTASYEQYF
D gene: -; clone size: -; J gene: TRBJ1-2; V gene: TRBV5-1; CDR3 DNA: TGCGCCAGCAGCTTGGGAGGATGGGACGACTATGGCTACACCTTC; CDR3 protein: CASSLGGWDDYGYTF
D gene: -; clone size: medium-sized; J gene: TRBJ2-2; V gene: TRBV15; CDR3 DNA: TGTGCCACCAGCTTCGGGGAAGGCACCGGGGAGCTGTTTTTT; CDR3 protein: CATSFGEGTGELFF
D gene: TRBD1; clone size: many; J gene: TRBJ1-1; V gene: TRBV30; CDR3 DNA: TGTGCCTGGGGTGGACAGGGTTACGCTGAAGCTTTCTTT; CDR3 protein: CAWGGQGYAEAFF
D gene: -; clone size: -; J gene: TRBJ1-3; V gene: TRBV6-5; CDR3 DNA: TGTGCCATCAGTTACTCATACCAGGGCCCTGTAAACACCATATATTTT; CDR3 protein: CAISYSYQGPVNTIYF
D gene: -; clone size: many; J gene: TRBJ1-5; V gene: TRBV20-1; CDR3 DNA: TGCAGTGCTTCACAGGGAAACCCCAATCAGCCCCAGCATTTT; CDR3 protein: CSASQGNPNQPQHF
D gene: TRBD1; clone size: -; J gene: TRBJ1-1; V gene: TRBV6-4; CDR3 DNA: TGTGCCAGCAGGATCGAAAAACAGGGGTCGCCCGGTGGCACTGAATCTTTCTTT; CDR3 protein: CASRIEKQGSPGGTESFF
D gene: -; clone size: once; J gene: TRBJ2-2; V gene: TRBV11-3; CDR3 DNA: TGTGCCAGCAGCGTAGACACGAGTAGGGAGCTGTTTTTT; CDR3 protein: CASSVDTSRELFF
D gene: -; clone size: -; J gene: TRBJ2-3; V gene: TRBV5-1; CDR3 DNA: TGCGCCAGCAGTGTACAGGGTGCTGTAGATACGCAGTATTTT; CDR3 protein: CASSVQGAVDTQYF
D gene: -; clone size: -; J gene: TRBJ2-2; V gene: TRBV28; CDR3 DNA: TGTGCCAGCAGTTTCCTCGACTGGACGAACACCGGGGAGCTGTTTTTT; CDR3 protein: CASSFLDWTNTGELFF
D gene: -; clone size: many; J gene: TRBJ2-5; V gene: TRBV20-1; CDR3 DNA: TGCAGTGCACCCCTCGGAAGCTTCCAAGAGACCCAGTACTTC; CDR3 protein: CSAPLGSFQETQYF
D gene: TRBD1; clone size: many; J gene: TRBJ1-4; V gene: TRBV28; CDR3 DNA: TGTGCCAGCAGTACACAGGGGATTAATGAAAAACTGTTTTTT; CDR3 protein: CASSTQGINEKLFF
D gene: -; clone size: few; J gene: TRBJ2-2; V gene: TRBV5-6; CDR3 DNA: TGTGCCAGCAGCGGACCACTGCGGGTTACCGGGGAGCTGTTTTTT; CDR3 protein: CASSGPLRVTGELFF
D gene: -; clone size: many; J gene: TRBJ1-1; V gene: TRBV28; CDR3 DNA: TGTGCCAGCAGTCGTCCCTGGGGGCTCACTGAAGCTTTCTTT; CDR3 protein: CASSRPWGLTEAFF
D gene: -; clone size: -; J gene: TRBJ2-7; V gene: TRBV20-1; CDR3 DNA: TGCAGTGCTAGTAGGGGCCCCAGCTCCTACGAGCAGTACTTC; CDR3 protein: CSASRGPSSYEQYF
D gene: TRBD2; clone size: many; J gene: TRBJ2-7; V gene: TRBV19; CDR3 DNA: TGTGCCAGTAGTATGGGACTAACCACCTACGAGCAGTACTTC; CDR3 protein: CASSMGLTTYEQYF
D gene: -; clone size: many; J gene: TRBJ2-7; V gene: TRBV3-1; CDR3 DNA: TGTGCCAGCAGCCAAGATCGCGAGCAGTACTTC; CDR3 protein: CASSQDREQYF
D gene: TRBD2; clone size: many; J gene: TRBJ2-2; V gene: TRBV30; CDR3 DNA: TGTGCCTGGAGGACTAGCGGGACCGGGGAGCTGTTTTTT; CDR3 protein: CAWRTSGTGELFF
D gene: TRBD1; clone size: -; J gene: TRBJ2-7; V gene: TRBV6-9; CDR3 DNA: TGTGCCAGCAGTTACACCGGGACAGGGAGTTCTTACGAGCAGTACTTC; CDR3 protein: CASSYTGTGSSYEQYF
D gene: -; clone size: many; J gene: TRBJ2-7; V gene: TRBV20-1; CDR3 DNA: TGCAGTGGTCTGGGACGTCTCTCCTACGAGCAGTACTTC; CDR3 protein: CSGLGRLSYEQYF
D gene: -; clone size: many; J gene: TRBJ2-5; V gene: TRBV20-1; CDR3 DNA: TGCAGTGTTCTCCGCCAAGAGACCCAGTACTTC; CDR3 protein: CSVLRQETQYF
D gene: TRBD1; clone size: -; J gene: TRBJ2-1; V gene: TRBV19; CDR3 DNA: TGTGCCAGTAGTCGGGACAGGGCCGGGGAGCAGTTCTTC; CDR3 protein: CASSRDRAGEQFF
D gene: -; clone size: -; J gene: TRBJ1-5; V gene: TRBV6-9; CDR3 DNA: TGTGCCAGCAGTTACGGCAGGGGAAGTAGCAATCAGCCCCAGCATTTT; CDR3 protein: CASSYGRGSSNQPQHF
D gene: TRBD1; clone size: -; J gene: TRBJ1-5; V gene: TRBV12-3/TRBV12-4; CDR3 DNA: TGTGCCAGCATTTGGACAGGGGGGAATCAGCCCCAGCATTTT; CDR3 protein: CASIWTGGNQPQHF
D gene: -; clone size: -; J gene: TRBJ2-7; V gene: TRBV28; CDR3 DNA: TGTGCCAGCAGGGAGAGGGTTTTCGAGCAGTACTTC; CDR3 protein: CASRERVFEQYF
D gene: -; clone size: medium-sized; J gene: TRBJ2-1; V gene: TRBV6-4; CDR3 DNA: TGTGCCAGCAGTGACCGCACACACAATGAGCAGTTCTTC; CDR3 protein: CASSDRTHNEQFF